These T cell receptor beta chains were read from a single sample in a study of somatic mutations in cytotoxic T cells in rheumatoid arthritis. Profiling relied on immunoSEQ multiplex PCR, and the TCRdb table lists in-frame clones only, not all of them. The data show about 11,000 clones, just under 85% seen once. The specimen was CD8+ T cells sorted from blood. These receptor sequences come from a woman aged 55-70 years with rheumatoid arthritis. The CDR3 runs from the conserved cysteine through the conserved F or W. A D gene is named only where the DNA matches it firmly. Size values are once, few and many counts, or a class for expanded clones, and some rows have none.

>TRBV11-1|TRBJ1-1|14|medium-sized|NA
CASSPEGAHLEAFF
TGTGCCAGCAGCCCCGAAGGGGCCCACCTAGAAGCTTTCTTT
>TRBV29-1|TRBJ2-7|13|NA|NA
CSVEQGTGYEQYF
TGCAGCGTTGAGCAGGGTACAGGCTACGAGCAGTACTTC
>TRBV21-1|TRBJ2-1|15|NA|NA
CASRELAGWYNEQFF
TGTGCCAGCAGGGAGCTAGCGGGATGGTACAATGAGCAGTTCTTC
>TRBV6-5|TRBJ2-7|15|NA|TRBD2
CASSYGTSRHYEQYF
TGTGCCAGCAGTTACGGGACTAGCAGACACTACGAGCAGTACTTC
>TRBV6-5|TRBJ1-1|13|NA|NA
CASRQGAGTEAFF
TGTGCCAGCCGACAAGGGGCGGGGACTGAAGCTTTCTTT
>TRBV27|TRBJ1-3|19|NA|TRBD1
CASSPLPGQGERSGNTIYF
TGTGCCAGCAGTCCCCTCCCGGGACAGGGCGAGCGCTCTGGAAACACCATATATTTT
>TRBV27|TRBJ2-7|14|NA|TRBD1
CASSSRTGAYEQYF
TGTGCCAGCAGTTCCAGGACAGGGGCCTACGAGCAGTACTTC
>TRBV10-3|TRBJ2-2|20|NA|TRBD2
CAISPSPWREKGANTGELFF
TGTGCCATCAGCCCTAGCCCTTGGCGGGAGAAGGGTGCGAACACCGGGGAGCTGTTTTTT
>TRBV28|TRBJ2-5|13|NA|TRBD2
CASSDREVKTQYF
TGTGCCAGCAGTGACCGGGAGGTGAAGACCCAGTACTTC
>TRBV27|TRBJ1-1|13|few|NA
CASADRQNTEAFF
TGTGCCAGCGCAGACAGACAGAACACTGAAGCTTTCTTT
>TRBV11-2|TRBJ2-7|15|NA|TRBD1
CASSPHGQGSYEQYF
TGTGCCAGCAGCCCCCATGGACAGGGCTCCTACGAGCAGTACTTC
>TRBV15|TRBJ1-5|15|NA|NA
CATSRDPGIVKPQHF
TGTGCCACCAGCAGAGATCCAGGGATAGTGAAGCCCCAGCATTTT
>TRBV4-3|TRBJ2-3|17|few|NA
CASSLQHLGASTDTQYF
TGCGCCAGCAGCCTCCAACACCTTGGAGCTAGCACAGATACGCAGTATTTT
>TRBV23-1|TRBJ2-3|14|NA|NA
CASSHSDSDPGPCF
TGCGCCAGCAGTCATTCGGACAGCGACCCCGGACCGTGTTTT
>TRBV15|TRBJ2-7|15|NA|TRBD1
CATSRGTGNFYEQYF
TGTGCCACCAGCAGAGGGACAGGGAACTTCTACGAGCAGTACTTC
>TRBV11-3|TRBJ2-7|13|NA|TRBD1
CASSPGTAYEQYF
TGTGCCAGCAGCCCGGGGACAGCCTACGAGCAGTACTTC
>TRBV4-1|TRBJ2-1|16|few|NA
CASSLRDSRLYNEQFF
TGCGCCAGCAGCCTAAGGGACTCCCGACTCTACAATGAGCAGTTCTTC
>TRBV29-1|TRBJ2-5|14|NA|TRBD2
CSVEFAGGLKTQYF
TGCAGCGTTGAATTTGCGGGGGGCCTAAAGACCCAGTACTTC
>TRBV6-5|TRBJ1-5|12|NA|NA
CASSSVNQPQHF
TGTGCCAGCAGCTCCGTTAATCAGCCCCAGCATTTT
>TRBV5-6|TRBJ2-7|12|few|TRBD2
CASSTSGGSQYF
TGTGCCAGCAGTACTAGCGGAGGGAGTCAGTACTTC
>TRBV2|TRBJ2-2|15|NA|NA
CASRGQLQNTGELFF
TGTGCCAGCAGGGGACAACTACAGAACACCGGGGAGCTGTTTTTT
>TRBV19|TRBJ2-7|15|few|TRBD2
CASSIVASGRYEQYF
TGTGCCAGTAGTATAGTGGCTAGCGGTCGGTACGAGCAGTACTTC
>TRBV5-6|TRBJ1-5|17|NA|NA
CASSLAGWGDSNQPQHF
TGTGCCAGCAGCTTGGCAGGGTGGGGGGATAGCAATCAGCCCCAGCATTTT
>TRBV4-2|TRBJ1-1|16|few|NA
CASSQDRAGKSTEAFF
TGTGCCAGCAGCCAAGATCGAGCAGGCAAGAGCACTGAAGCTTTCTTT
>TRBV7-2|TRBJ2-2|16|NA|TRBD2
CASSPPPGGDTGELFF
TGTGCCAGCAGCCCTCCCCCCGGGGGGGACACCGGGGAGCTGTTTTTT